This T cell receptor beta chain was recorded in a study of shared clonotypes between healthy human individuals. About the study: CD4 naive cells filled three plates per donor, CD4 memory three, CD8 naive two and CD8 memory one.

In the naive CD8 group, cells lacked CD45RO and were positively selected for CCR7, so terminally differentiated effector memory CD45RA+ cells were left out. The repertoire was sequenced with immunoSEQ multiplex PCR; TCRdb's copy has only in-frame clones and lacks some. The data hold over 2 million clones, with 85% to 95% observed a single time. Study observations and caveats: Apart from blood, nothing was sampled; tissue repertoires likely differ. In a few donors, around 4.8% of naive CD4 clonotypes appeared in common.

As regards this clone: Its specificity is not known.

Source material: naive CD8+ T cells sorted from blood. The receptor's source is a man aged 18 to 30 in good health.

The CDR3 region is CASSPPGGANTGELFF. The CDR3 DNA is TGTGCCAGCAGCCCTCCAGGGGGGGCGAACACCGGGGAGCTGTTTTTT. The chain recombines TRBV11-2 with TRBJ2-2; D may match TRBD1 or TRBD2 (7 bases each). This CDR3 is built from 16 residues. The V gene's germline CDR1 is SGHAT and CDR2 FQNNGV. Trimming cost V 5 bases and J 0 bases, with 13 bases left between them.